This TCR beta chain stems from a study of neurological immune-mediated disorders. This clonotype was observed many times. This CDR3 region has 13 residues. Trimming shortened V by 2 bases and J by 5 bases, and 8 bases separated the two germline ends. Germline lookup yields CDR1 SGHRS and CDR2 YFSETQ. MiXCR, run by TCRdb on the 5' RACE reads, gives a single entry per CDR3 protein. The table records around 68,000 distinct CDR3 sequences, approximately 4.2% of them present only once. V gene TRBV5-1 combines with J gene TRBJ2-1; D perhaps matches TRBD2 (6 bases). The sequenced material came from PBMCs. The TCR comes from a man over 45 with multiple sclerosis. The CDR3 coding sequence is TGCGCCAGCAGCTTCCGGGGGAACAATGAGCAGTTCTTC. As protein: CASSFRGNNEQFF.